Below are 20 T cell receptor beta chains sequenced from a single sample in a study of cytomegalovirus exposure and HLA in healthy donors (dated by TCRdb to about 2017). Libraries were constructed by the immunoSEQ multiplex PCR assay. For the multiplex PCR, a mixture combining 60 forward primers for TCR Vbeta segments and 13 reverse primers for TCR Jbeta segments was used. What TCRdb holds here is the immuneACCESS table cut down to in-frame rearrangements. Part of the clones is not present; checked against another copy, under half of the missing clones reflect an unresolved V gene, and the others are unexplained. Counted in this sample were over 150,000 clones; roughly four fifths of them appeared once. The top ten constitute around 5% of the sample. The sequencing input was PBMCs. Receptors originate from a man younger than 35 in good health and CMV-seronegative.

The gene calls are TRBV18 and TRBJ2-7, with a tentative D call TRBD2 (5 bases). CDR1 and CDR2 (germline): KGHSH, LQKENI. CDR3 length equals 14 residues. The V gene lost 0 bases and the J gene lost 3 bases, with 9 bases spanning the gap. The CDR3 loop reads CASSPPMRVYEQYF. CDR3 in DNA: TGTGCCAGCTCACCACCGATGAGGGTCTACGAGCAGTACTTC.

The rearrangement joins TRBV6-5 to TRBJ1-2; 7 bases map to TRBD1. Trimming cost V 7 bases and J 4 bases; bases outside gene matches: 9. CDR3 length equals 14 residues. CDR1 MNHEY and CDR2 SVGAGI come from the germline V gene. Here the CDR3 DNA reads TGTGCCAGCAATCCCGGGACAGAAGGCTATGGCTACACCTTC. Its translation is CASNPGTEGYGYTF.

V gene TRBV5-1 combines with J gene TRBJ2-1; tentative D call: TRBD2 (6 bases). V was pared by 4 bases and J by 0 bases, with 14 bases between. The CDR3 contains 16 residues. CDR1 is SGHRS, CDR2 YFSETQ, per germline. The chain's CDR3 is CASSPRGRSSYNEQFF. In nucleotides, the CDR3 is TGCGCCAGCAGCCCCCGGGGGAGGAGCTCCTACAATGAGCAGTTCTTC.

This chain connects TRBV7-9 to TRBJ2-7; 11 bases are shared with TRBD1. Germline CDR1 reads SEHNR; CDR2 reads FQNEAQ (reference sequence). The CDR3 sequence is 17 residues long. With V trimmed by 7 bases and J by 2 bases, 13 bases remained unmatched. The CDR3 region is CASNRYGQGAFAYEQYF. The DNA for the CDR3 is TGTGCCAGCAACCGATATGGACAGGGGGCCTTCGCCTACGAGCAGTACTTC.

This sequence joins TRBV28 and TRBJ2-7; 8 bases are a match to TRBD2. Germline-derived CDR1 and CDR2 are MDHEN and SYDVKM. The CDR3 spans 14 residues. Losses at the gene ends were 5 bases for V and 4 bases for J; bases not matched to a gene: 7. The CDR3 protein is CASSTPGLGYEQYF. Here the CDR3 DNA reads TGTGCCAGCAGTACCCCGGGACTAGGTTACGAGCAGTACTTC.

A few counts support this clone. The chain employs TRBV6-6 and TRBJ2-3, with D possibly being TRBD2 (6 bases). The germline V gene has CDR1 MNHNY and CDR2 SVGAGI (reference sequence). The CDR3 length is 16 residues. The V and J ends lost 6 bases and 4 bases respectively, with 20 bases between them. CDR3 protein: CASSLTRGRRSDTQYF. For the CDR3, the DNA is TGTGCCAGCAGCCTAACGCGGGGAAGAAGATCAGATACGCAGTATTTT.

The V and J genes are TRBV28 and TRBJ2-7; possibly TRBD1 for D (6 bases). CDR1 MDHEN and CDR2 SYDVKM come from the germline V gene. Trimming took 6 bases from V and 2 from J, leaving 17 bases between them. This CDR3 is 15 amino acids long. This CDR3 is CASRSPDPGAYEQYF. CDR3 DNA sequence: TGTGCCAGCAGGTCTCCGGACCCAGGGGCCTACGAGCAGTACTTC.

This rearrangement joins TRBV12-5 to TRBJ1-5, with D perhaps matching TRBD1 (6 bases). CDR1 is LGHNT and CDR2 is FRNRAP in the germline V gene. V lost 1 base and J 8 bases, leaving 9 bases between the germline ends. The CDR3 covers 13 residues. The CDR3 loop reads CASGLGGGKPQHF. The CDR3 DNA reads as TGTGCTAGTGGTTTGGGAGGGGGTAAGCCCCAGCATTTT.

This clone was counted a single time. The chain links TRBV6-6 to TRBJ2-2; 8 nucleotides line up with TRBD1. Germline V gives CDR1 MNHNY, CDR2 SVGAGI (reference sequence). This CDR3 comprises 15 residues. Trimming removed 6 bases from V and 5 bases from J; junction bases left unmatched: 8. CDR3 in amino acids: CASSQDRVSTGELFF. The DNA of the CDR3 is TGTGCCAGCAGCCAGGACAGGGTGTCGACCGGGGAGCTGTTTTTT.

The V call is TRBV5-1, the J call TRBJ1-1; TRBD1 is a possible D gene (5 bases). Between the trimmed V and J ends, which lost 4 bases and 7 bases, there was a span of 14 bases. The CDR3 has 13 residues. Germline-derived CDR1 and CDR2 are SGHRS and YFSETQ. The CDR3 bases are TGCGCCAGCAGCCTAGTTATGGGGCATGAAGCTTTCTTT. Residues: CASSLVMGHEAFF.

The rearrangement joins TRBV7-3 to TRBJ2-7, with D possibly TRBD1 on 5 matching bases. The CDR3 runs to 15 residues. Trimming removed 1 base at V and 0 bases at J, with 10 bases between. From germline, CDR1 is SGHTA and CDR2 FQGTGA. The CDR3 loop reads CASSLRSGPSYEQYF. The DNA for the CDR3 is TGTGCCAGCAGCTTAAGGTCAGGGCCCTCCTACGAGCAGTACTTC.

This chain uses TRBV11-3 with TRBJ2-7, with TRBD1 matching over 8 bases. Germline lookup yields CDR1 SGHNT and CDR2 YENEEA. CDR3 size: 14 residues. Trimming took 0 bases from V and 6 from J; bases not matched to a gene: 4. CDR3 bases: TGTGCCAGCAGCTTAGACTTGGACAGGGCCGAGCAGTACTTC. This sequence encodes CASSLDLDRAEQYF.

CDR3 in DNA: TGTGCCATCAGTGAGCGACAGGGGTCGGTGAACACTGAAGCTTTCTTT. It specifies CAISERQGSVNTEAFF. This sequence joins TRBV10-3 and TRBJ1-1, with TRBD1 identical over 8 bases. V was clipped by 2 bases and J by 0 bases; unmatched bases: 5. Germline CDR1 reads ENHRY; CDR2 reads SYGVKD. This CDR3 has 16 residues.

The V call is TRBV7-6, the J call TRBJ2-1, with 7 positions matching TRBD2. The CDR3 length is 15 residues. After removal of 1 base from V and 4 bases from J, the junction contained 4 bases not matched to a gene. Germline lookup yields CDR1 SGHVS and CDR2 FNYEAQ. The CDR3 region is CASSLGGGGYNEQFF. The CDR3 DNA reads as TGTGCCAGCAGCTTAGGCGGCGGGGGTTACAATGAGCAGTTCTTC. The whole variable domain, filled in from reference TRBV7-6 and TRBJ2-1, reads GAGVSQSPRYKVTKRGQDVALRCDPISGHVSLYWYRQALGQGPEFLTYFNYEAQQDKSGLPNDRFSAERPEGSISTLTIQRTEQRDSAMYRCASSLGGGGYNEQFFGPGTRLTVL.

The gene calls are TRBV11-2 and TRBJ1-1, with D perhaps TRBD1 (5 bases). V dropped 5 bases and J dropped 0 bases, with 16 bases sitting between them. This CDR3 is 16 amino acids long. The germline V gene has CDR1 SGHAT and CDR2 FQNNGV. The CDR3 DNA reads as TGTGCCAGCAGCAAATCAGGCGGGGGTTTGAACACTGAAGCTTTCTTT. Translated, it gives CASSKSGGGLNTEAFF.

The chain joins TRBV6-6 to TRBJ2-3; 7 bases agree with TRBD1. V was clipped by 5 bases and J by 1 base; unmatched bases: 9. CDR1 is MNHNY and CDR2 is SVGAGI in the germline V gene (reference sequence). The CDR3 spans 16 residues. Here the CDR3 DNA reads TGTGCCAGCAGTCCCTTCGACAGGGCGGGCACAGATACGCAGTATTTT. Amino acids: CASSPFDRAGTDTQYF.

In DNA, the CDR3 is TGTGCCAGCAGCGCCCCAATTTGGGGGGTTTCAAGGGTTGGCTACACCTTC. Amino acids: CASSAPIWGVSRVGYTF. This rearrangement joins TRBV5-6 to TRBJ1-2; D is possibly TRBD1 (5 bases). Between the trimmed V and J ends, which lost 4 bases and 7 bases, there was a span of 26 bases. Germline loops: CDR1 SGHDT, CDR2 YYEEEE. The CDR3 has 17 amino acids.

The J gene is TRBJ2-1, the V gene TRBV28, with a weak D call TRBD1 (5 bases). The ends were cut back, 5 bases at V and 6 bases at J, with 17 bases in the middle. The CDR3 covers 15 residues. Germline CDR1 MDHEN, CDR2 SYDVKM. CDR3 region: CASSARKGWGNEQFF. The CDR3, as DNA: TGTGCCAGCAGTGCTCGAAAGGGGTGGGGCAATGAGCAGTTCTTC.

The rearrangement joins TRBV2 to TRBJ1-1; 8 positions match TRBD1. Trimming took 5 bases from V and 4 from J; bases not matched to a gene: 6. Germline V gene lookup returns CDR1 SNHLY and CDR2 FYNNEI. This CDR3 spans 14 amino acids. CDR3 region: CASSSAGGGTEAFF. CDR3 in DNA: TGTGCCAGCAGTTCCGCAGGGGGCGGCACTGAAGCTTTCTTT.

The CDR3 DNA reads as TGTGCCAGCAGCGCCCTCAGGTTTGCGGGCTACACCTTC. Protein: CASSALRFAGYTF. The V and J genes are TRBV9 and TRBJ1-2; the D is unclear. The CDR3 length is 13 residues. Germline CDR1 is SGDLS and CDR2 is YYNGEE. V was cut by 3 bases and J by 8 bases, with 14 bases left in between.